Included here is one TCR beta chain sequence, with context. The antigen remains unidentified. TCRdb's table, derived via immunoSEQ multiplex PCR, lists solely in-frame clones and lacks some. Of tens of thousands of clones in the sample, 70% to 90% were seen once. This sample was included in a study of OX40 agonist ivuxolimab in advanced cancers. General study points: The average count of expanded clones was higher among CD8+ T cells than among CD4+.

The germline CDR1 and CDR2 sequences are ENHRY and SYGVKD. The J segment lost 5 bases and the V segment lost 4 bases, leaving 7 bases of the junction unmatched. The CDR3 totals 15 residues. Patients with autoimmune history or systemic immunosuppression were excluded. The sampling schedule covered blood at baseline, cycle 4 day 1, and cycle 7 day 1. The clonotype was recovered from an adult with an advanced solid tumor such as melanoma, head and neck, liver or kidney cancer. The sample in question was CD4+ or CD8+ T cells sorted from blood, obtained in a trial of the OX40 agonist ivuxolimab. V usage is TRBV10-3 and J usage is TRBJ2-1; the match to TRBD2 covers 8 bases. This CDR3 reads CAISGSGAGDNEQFF. The CDR3 DNA reads TGTGCCATCAGTGGATCAGGAGCGGGGGACAATGAGCAGTTCTTC.